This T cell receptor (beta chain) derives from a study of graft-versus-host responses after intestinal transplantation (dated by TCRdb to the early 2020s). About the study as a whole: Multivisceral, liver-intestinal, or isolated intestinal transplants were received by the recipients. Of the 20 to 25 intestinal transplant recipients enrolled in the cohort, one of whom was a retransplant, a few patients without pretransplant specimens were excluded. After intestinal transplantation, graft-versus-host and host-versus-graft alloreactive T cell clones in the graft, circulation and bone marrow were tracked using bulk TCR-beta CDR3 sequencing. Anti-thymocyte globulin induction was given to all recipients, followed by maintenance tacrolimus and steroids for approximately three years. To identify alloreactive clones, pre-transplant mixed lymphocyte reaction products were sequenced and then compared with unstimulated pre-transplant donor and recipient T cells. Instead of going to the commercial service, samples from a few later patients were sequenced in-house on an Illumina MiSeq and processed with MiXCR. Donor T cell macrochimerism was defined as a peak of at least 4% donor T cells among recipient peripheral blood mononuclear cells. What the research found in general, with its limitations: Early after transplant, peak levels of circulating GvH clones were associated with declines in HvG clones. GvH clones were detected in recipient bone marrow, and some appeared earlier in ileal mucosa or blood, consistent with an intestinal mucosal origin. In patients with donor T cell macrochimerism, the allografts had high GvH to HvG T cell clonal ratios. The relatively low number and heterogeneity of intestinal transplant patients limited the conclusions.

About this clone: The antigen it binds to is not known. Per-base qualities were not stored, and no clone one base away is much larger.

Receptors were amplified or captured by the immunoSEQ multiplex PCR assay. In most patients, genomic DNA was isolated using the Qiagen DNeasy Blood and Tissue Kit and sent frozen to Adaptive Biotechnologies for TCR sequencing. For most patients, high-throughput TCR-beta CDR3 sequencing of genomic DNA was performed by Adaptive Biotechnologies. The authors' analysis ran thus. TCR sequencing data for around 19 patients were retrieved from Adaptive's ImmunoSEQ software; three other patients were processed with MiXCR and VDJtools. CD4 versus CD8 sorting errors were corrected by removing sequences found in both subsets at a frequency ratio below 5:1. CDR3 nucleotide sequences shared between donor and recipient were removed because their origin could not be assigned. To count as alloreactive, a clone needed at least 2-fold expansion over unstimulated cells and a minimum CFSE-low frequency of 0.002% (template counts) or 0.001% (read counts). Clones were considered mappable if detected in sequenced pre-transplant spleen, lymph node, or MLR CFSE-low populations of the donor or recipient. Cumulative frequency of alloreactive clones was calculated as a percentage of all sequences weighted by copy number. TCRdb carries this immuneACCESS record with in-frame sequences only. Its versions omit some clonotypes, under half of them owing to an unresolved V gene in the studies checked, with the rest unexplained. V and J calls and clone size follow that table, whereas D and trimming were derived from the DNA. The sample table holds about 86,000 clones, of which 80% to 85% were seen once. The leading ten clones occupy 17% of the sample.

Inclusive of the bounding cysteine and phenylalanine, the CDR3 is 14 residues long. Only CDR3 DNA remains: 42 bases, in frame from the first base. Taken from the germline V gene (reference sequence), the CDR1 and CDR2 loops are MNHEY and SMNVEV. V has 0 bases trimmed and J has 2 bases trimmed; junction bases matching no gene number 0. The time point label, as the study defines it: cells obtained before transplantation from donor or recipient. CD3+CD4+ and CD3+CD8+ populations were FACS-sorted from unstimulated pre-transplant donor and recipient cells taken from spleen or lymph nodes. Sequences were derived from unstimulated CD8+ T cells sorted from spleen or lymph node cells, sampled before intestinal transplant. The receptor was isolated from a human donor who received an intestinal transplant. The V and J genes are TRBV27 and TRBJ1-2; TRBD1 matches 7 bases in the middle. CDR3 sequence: CASSLSGGNYGYTF. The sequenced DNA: TGTGCCAGCAGTTTATCAGGGGGCAACTATGGCTACACCTTC.